The next 25 T cell receptor beta chains were all read from a single sample in a study of cytomegalovirus exposure and HLA in healthy donors. Assay used: immunoSEQ multiplex PCR; TCRdb lists only in-frame clones, some missing. The sample has some 180,000 clones, approximately 78% seen once. The sequenced material came from PBMCs. The receptors were sampled from a woman aged 25 to 39 in good health and CMV-seronegative.

V and J are TRBV5-4 and TRBJ2-7, with TRBD1 identical over 7 bases. The CDR3 consists of 15 residues. V shed 3 bases, J shed 6 bases, and the junction held 12 bases outside the gene matches. Germline V gene data show CDR1 as SGHNT and CDR2 as YYREEE (reference sequence). The CDR3: CASSSSQDRDSEQYF. The CDR3 DNA sequence: TGTGCCAGCAGCTCTTCCCAAGACAGGGATAGCGAGCAGTACTTC.

Points on this clone: The sample carries other DNA sequences with the same CDR3. Written as DNA, the CDR3 is TGTGCCAGCAGGGGCCCAGGTCAACCCCAGCATTTT. Translated, it gives CASRGPGQPQHF. The V and J genes are TRBV27 and TRBJ1-5; D not resolved. V lost 6 bases and J lost 10, with 13 bases in between. The CDR3 has 12 residues. Germline CDR1 reads MNHEY; CDR2 reads SMNVEV (reference sequence).

The V gene is TRBV11-3, the J gene TRBJ1-1; 7 positions agree with TRBD1. The CDR3 is made up of 15 amino acids. Looked up from germline, CDR1 is SGHNT and CDR2 is YENEEA. V shed 0 bases and J 3 bases; nucleotides not matched to a gene: 4. Written as DNA, the CDR3 is TGTGCCAGCAGCTTAGATCCCGGACAGGACACTGAAGCTTTCTTT. It yields the protein CASSLDPGQDTEAFF.

The V call is TRBV11-2, the J call TRBJ1-6; 7 bases agree with TRBD1. Germline CDR1 is SGHAT and CDR2 is FQNNGV. Trimming took 7 bases from V and 12 from J; bases not matched to a gene: 15. This CDR3 contains 15 residues. The CDR3 loop is CASNRDRSVGGPLHF. In nucleotides, the CDR3 is TGTGCCAGCAATCGGGACAGAAGCGTTGGGGGACCCCTCCACTTT. The complete variable domain, with remaining parts taken from reference TRBV11-2 and TRBJ1-6, reads EAGVAQSPRYKIIEKRQSVAFWCNPISGHATLYWYQQILGQGPKLLIQFQNNGVVDDSQLPKDRFSAERLKGVDSTLKIQPAKLEDSAVYLCASNRDRSVGGPLHFGNGTRLTVT.

The V call is TRBV30, the J call TRBJ1-2; D ambiguous. The CDR3 is 14 amino acids. Germline loops: CDR1 GTSNPN, CDR2 SVGIG (reference sequence). V was cut by 2 bases and J by 7 bases, with 17 bases left in between. The DNA for the CDR3 is TGTGCCTGGAGTCCTACGGACTCCCGCGGTGGCTACACCTTC. Its translation: CAWSPTDSRGGYTF.

The chain employs TRBV7-9 and TRBJ1-1, with 9 bases matching TRBD1. V trimming: 6 bases; J trimming: 1 base; junction bases outside the gene matches: 0. Germline CDR1 is SEHNR and CDR2 is FQNEAQ (reference sequence). The CDR3 extends over 13 amino acids. The CDR3, as DNA: TGTGCCAGCAGGGGACAGGGGAACACTGAAGCTTTCTTT. Protein product: CASRGQGNTEAFF.

The chain combines TRBV5-1 with TRBJ1-5, with TRBD1 matching over 7 bases. This CDR3 is 14 amino acids long. The V gene end was trimmed by 2 bases and the J gene end by 7 bases; junction bases not matched to a gene: 6. Per germline, CDR1 SGHRS and CDR2 YFSETQ. CDR3 sequence (DNA): TGCGCCAGCAGCTTCACAGGGGCGGGCCAGCCCCAGCATTTT. Amino acid sequence: CASSFTGAGQPQHF.

J is TRBJ1-2 and V is TRBV5-1, with D unclear. The V gene's germline CDR1 is SGHRS and CDR2 YFSETQ. The CDR3 consists of 17 residues. The V end lost 3 bases, the J end lost 0 bases, and 18 bases lay between the germline ends. The CDR3 sequence is CASSWTSREAANYGYTF. The CDR3 DNA is TGCGCCAGCAGCTGGACCTCCCGGGAAGCAGCTAACTATGGCTACACCTTC.

This chain uses TRBV4-1 with TRBJ2-7; tentatively, D is TRBD1 (5 bases). This CDR3 region has 14 residues. In germline, CDR1 is MGHRA, CDR2 YSYEKL. V gave up 1 base and J gave up 4 bases, with 11 bases separating them. The CDR3, as DNA: TGCGCCAGCAGCCAAGTCACAGGTTTTTACGAGCAGTACTTC. Translating it yields CASSQVTGFYEQYF.

The chain joins TRBV29-1 to TRBJ2-3; D perhaps matches TRBD1 (5 bases). CDR1 and CDR2 (germline): SQVTM, ANQGSEA. Trimming removed 7 bases at V and 4 bases at J, with 12 bases between. This CDR3 has 12 residues. CDR3 region: CSGDRESDTQYF. The CDR3 bases are TGCAGCGGAGACAGAGAATCAGATACGCAGTATTTT.

The chain has TRBV5-6 and TRBJ1-1, with a weak D call TRBD1 (6 bases). From germline, CDR1 is SGHDT and CDR2 YYEEEE. This CDR3 region has 14 residues. Trimming took 2 bases from V and 4 from J, leaving 12 bases between them. The CDR3 loop reads CASSFGRGSTEAFF. The DNA of the CDR3 is TGTGCCAGCAGCTTTGGCAGGGGATCCACTGAAGCTTTCTTT.

The chain uses TRBV2 and TRBJ1-1; 7 bases line up with TRBD1. Germline V gene lookup returns CDR1 SNHLY and CDR2 FYNNEI. The V gene end was trimmed by 8 bases and the J gene end by 5 bases; junction bases not matched to a gene: 5. The CDR3 consists of 12 residues. DNA for the CDR3: TGTGCCAGCCAAGACAGGGTAACTGAAGCTTTCTTT. Translated: CASQDRVTEAFF.

This clone came up once. The rearrangement joins TRBV28 to TRBJ2-7; TRBD2 matches at 7 bases. The germline V gene encodes CDR1 MDHEN and CDR2 SYDVKM. This CDR3 comprises 16 residues. V trimming: 4 bases; J trimming: 1 base; junction bases outside the gene matches: 10. The CDR3 DNA sequence: TGTGCCAGCAGTTCCATCCCTCCTAGCGGTTCCTACGAGCAGTACTTC. Protein product: CASSSIPPSGSYEQYF.

This clone came up a few times. The V call is TRBV5-1, the J call TRBJ2-1; 12 bases align to TRBD2. Looked up from germline, CDR1 is SGHRS and CDR2 is YFSETQ. This CDR3 has 19 residues. Trimming removed 0 bases from V and 2 bases from J; junction bases left unmatched: 9. CDR3 DNA sequence: TGCGCCAGCAGCTTGGACCTTAGGACTAGCGGGATGACCTACAATGAGCAGTTCTTC. Translated: CASSLDLRTSGMTYNEQFF.

The chain has TRBV9 and TRBJ2-5; 7 bases are shared with TRBD1. V was pared by 4 bases and J by 2 bases, with 11 bases of the junction left unmatched. This CDR3 contains 16 residues. Germline V gene data show CDR1 as SGDLS and CDR2 as YYNGEE. For the CDR3, the DNA is TGTGCCAGCAGCCCCCGAGGGGACAGTTGGCAAGAGACCCAGTACTTC. Protein product: CASSPRGDSWQETQYF.

The sample holds a few counts of this clone. The chain employs TRBV28 and TRBJ2-5, with D possibly matching TRBD1 (5 bases). Germline V gene data show CDR1 as MDHEN and CDR2 as SYDVKM. This CDR3 spans 16 amino acids. V lost 8 bases to trimming and J lost 2 bases, with 21 bases between them. CDR3 in amino acids: CASGPMGHRLQETQYF. DNA of the CDR3: TGTGCCAGCGGGCCAATGGGGCACCGACTTCAAGAGACCCAGTACTTC.

V and J are TRBV5-1 and TRBJ1-5; 7 nucleotides match TRBD1. The CDR3 consists of 15 residues. The J segment lost 7 bases and the V segment lost 0 bases, leaving 7 bases of the junction unmatched. CDR1 is SGHRS and CDR2 is YFSETQ in the germline V gene. The CDR3 protein is CASSLEGQGGQPQHF. CDR3 bases: TGCGCCAGCAGCTTGGAGGGGCAGGGGGGACAGCCCCAGCATTTT.

The CDR3 nucleotides are TGTGCCAGCAGCAAAGCGAGGAGACAGGGGGCGCGATCCTATGGCTACACCTTC. Translated, it gives CASSKARRQGARSYGYTF. This chain joins TRBV21-1 and TRBJ1-2; the D call TRBD1 from the table was never checked on the DNA. TRBV21-1 is a listed pseudogene. The CDR3 has 18 amino acids.

This chain connects TRBV9 to TRBJ2-7, with D tentatively TRBD2 (7 bases). Germline V CDR1 and CDR2: SGDLS, YYNGEE. The length of the CDR3 is 16 residues. Trimming took off 0 bases at V and 4 bases at J, with 17 bases between the two ends. In nucleotides, the CDR3 is TGTGCCAGCAGCGTAGGGTCGGGGGGCGGACGGTACGAGCAGTACTTC. The encoded protein is CASSVGSGGGRYEQYF.

This clone was seen a few times. The chain uses TRBV6-5 and TRBJ1-6, with 11 bases fitting TRBD1. Germline V gives CDR1 MNHEY, CDR2 SVGAGI. The junction had 5 bases not matched to a gene; V was cut back by 4 bases and J by 9 bases. The CDR3 sequence is 15 residues long. Here the CDR3 reads CASSSTGTGGSPLHF. The CDR3 DNA follows: TGTGCCAGCAGTTCCACCGGGACAGGGGGTTCACCCCTCCACTTT.

The chain couples TRBV6-5 to TRBJ2-1; weak D call: TRBD2 (5 bases). Between the trimmed V and J ends, which lost 0 bases and 7 bases, there was a span of 13 bases. The CDR3 is 15 amino acids. In germline, CDR1 is MNHEY, CDR2 SVGAGI. CDR3 coding DNA: TGTGCCAGCAGTTACTCTGGTGGGAGTGGGAATGAGCAGTTCTTC. Translation gives CASSYSGGSGNEQFF.

The J gene is TRBJ1-4, the V gene TRBV6-1; 8 positions agree with TRBD1. The CDR3 consists of 12 residues. The germline CDR1 and CDR2 sequences are MNHNS and SASEGT. V gave up 8 bases and J gave up 7 bases; unmatched junction bases: 3. CDR3 in amino acids: CASSDRAEKLFF. CDR3 DNA sequence: TGTGCCAGCTCGGACAGGGCTGAAAAACTGTTTTTT.

The rearrangement links TRBV5-1 to TRBJ2-7; a possible D gene is TRBD1 (5 bases). Germline values: CDR1 SGHRS, CDR2 YFSETQ. Trimming pared 3 bases from V and 3 bases from J, leaving 10 bases between. This CDR3 is 13 amino acids long. CDR3 region: CASSYDSIYEQYF. CDR3 DNA sequence: TGCGCCAGCAGCTATGACAGTATCTACGAGCAGTACTTC. The full variable domain, completed using reference TRBV5-1 and TRBJ2-7, is KAGVTQTPRYLIKTRGQQVTLSCSPISGHRSVSWYQQTPGQGLQFLFEYFSETQRNKGNFPGRFSGRQFSNSRSEMNVSTLELGDSALYLCASSYDSIYEQYFGPGTRLTVT.

The rearrangement uses TRBV9 and TRBJ2-1, with TRBD2 matching 14 bases. The CDR3 extends over 17 amino acids. J lost 4 bases, V lost 3 bases, and 6 bases had no gene match. CDR1 and CDR2 (germline): SGDLS, YYNGEE. CDR3 residues: CASSEGLAGVNYNEQFF. CDR3 in DNA: TGTGCCAGCAGCGAGGGACTAGCGGGAGTTAATTACAATGAGCAGTTCTTC.

This clone occurred a few times. The chain couples TRBV7-9 to TRBJ2-1, with 14 bases fitting TRBD2. Germline trimming cut 3 bases from V and 2 bases from J; bases unmatched to any gene: 9. The CDR3 is 19 residues long. From germline, CDR1 is SEHNR and CDR2 FQNEAQ (reference sequence). The CDR3: CASSLPGTSGGLAYNEQFF. Written as DNA, the CDR3 is TGTGCCAGCAGCTTGCCCGGGACTAGCGGGGGACTTGCCTACAATGAGCAGTTCTTC.